The source of this T cell receptor beta chain is a study of OX40 agonist ivuxolimab in advanced cancers. Profiled with immunoSEQ multiplex PCR; TCRdb holds only in-frame clones, not every one. The sample yields tens of thousands of clones, roughly 94% seen once. The CDR3 consists of 13 residues. From germline, CDR1 is SGHDT and CDR2 YYEEEE. Trimming pared 4 bases from V and 6 bases from J, leaving 11 bases between. The sample here was CD4+ or CD8+ T cells sorted from blood, taken in a trial of the OX40 agonist ivuxolimab. V is TRBV5-6 and J is TRBJ2-1; possibly TRBD2 for D (5 bases). The TCR sequence derives from an adult with an advanced solid tumor such as melanoma, head and neck, liver or kidney cancer. CDR3 residues: CASSPLGSNEQFF. DNA for the CDR3: TGTGCCAGCAGCCCCCTGGGGAGCAATGAGCAGTTCTTC.